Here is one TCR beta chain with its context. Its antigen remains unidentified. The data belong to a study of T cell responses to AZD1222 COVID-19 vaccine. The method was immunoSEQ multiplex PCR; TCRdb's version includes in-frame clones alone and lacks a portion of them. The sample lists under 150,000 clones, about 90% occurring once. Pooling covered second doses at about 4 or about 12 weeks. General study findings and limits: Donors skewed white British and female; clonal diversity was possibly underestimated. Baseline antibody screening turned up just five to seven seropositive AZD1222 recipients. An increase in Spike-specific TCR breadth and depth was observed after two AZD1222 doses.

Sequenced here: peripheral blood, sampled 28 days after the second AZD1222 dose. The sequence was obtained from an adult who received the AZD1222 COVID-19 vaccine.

CDR3 loop: CASSLAVSVGYTF. CDR3 coding DNA: TGTGCCAGCAGCTTAGCGGTATCGGTTGGCTACACCTTC. The rearrangement uses TRBV11-2 and TRBJ1-2; D unresolved. The CDR3 runs to 13 residues. Trimming cost V 1 base and J 7 bases, with 10 bases left between them. The V gene's germline CDR1 is SGHAT and CDR2 FQNNGV.